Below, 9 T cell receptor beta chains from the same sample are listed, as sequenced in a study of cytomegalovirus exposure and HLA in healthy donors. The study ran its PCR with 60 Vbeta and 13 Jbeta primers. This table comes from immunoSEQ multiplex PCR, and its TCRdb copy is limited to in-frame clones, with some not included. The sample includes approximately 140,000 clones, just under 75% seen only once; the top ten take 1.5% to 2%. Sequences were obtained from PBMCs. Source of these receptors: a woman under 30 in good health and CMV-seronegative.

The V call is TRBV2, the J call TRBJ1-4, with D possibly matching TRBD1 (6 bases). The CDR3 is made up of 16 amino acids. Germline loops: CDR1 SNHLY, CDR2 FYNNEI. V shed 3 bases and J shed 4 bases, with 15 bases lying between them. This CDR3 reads CASSDGGRLFNEKLFF. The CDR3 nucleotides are TGTGCCAGCAGTGATGGGGGCCGTCTATTTAATGAAAAACTGTTTTTT.

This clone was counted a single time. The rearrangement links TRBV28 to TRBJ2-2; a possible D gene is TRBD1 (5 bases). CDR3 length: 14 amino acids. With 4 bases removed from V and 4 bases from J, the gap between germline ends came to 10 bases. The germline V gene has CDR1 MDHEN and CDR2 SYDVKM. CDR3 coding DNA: TGTGCCAGCAGTTCAGGGATTGGCACCGGGGAGCTGTTTTTT. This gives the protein CASSSGIGTGELFF.

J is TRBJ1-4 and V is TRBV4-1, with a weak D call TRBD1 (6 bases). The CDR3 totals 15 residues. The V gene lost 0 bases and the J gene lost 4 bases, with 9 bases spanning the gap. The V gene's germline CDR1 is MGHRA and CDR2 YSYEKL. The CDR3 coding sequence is TGCGCCAGCAGCCAAGAATCCAGGGGTAATGAAAAACTGTTTTTT. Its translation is CASSQESRGNEKLFF.

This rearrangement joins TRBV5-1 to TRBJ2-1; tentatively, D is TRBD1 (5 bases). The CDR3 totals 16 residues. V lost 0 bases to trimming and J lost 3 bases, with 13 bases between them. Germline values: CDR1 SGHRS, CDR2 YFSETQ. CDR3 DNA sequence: TGCGCCAGCAGCTTGGCGCTGGACAACTACTACAATGAGCAGTTCTTC. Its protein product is CASSLALDNYYNEQFF.

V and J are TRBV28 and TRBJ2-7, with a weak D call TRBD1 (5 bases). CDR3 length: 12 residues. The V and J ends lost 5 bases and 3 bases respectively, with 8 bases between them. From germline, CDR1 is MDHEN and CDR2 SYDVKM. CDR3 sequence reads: CASSRQNYEQYF. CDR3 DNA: TGTGCCAGCAGTAGACAGAACTACGAGCAGTACTTC.

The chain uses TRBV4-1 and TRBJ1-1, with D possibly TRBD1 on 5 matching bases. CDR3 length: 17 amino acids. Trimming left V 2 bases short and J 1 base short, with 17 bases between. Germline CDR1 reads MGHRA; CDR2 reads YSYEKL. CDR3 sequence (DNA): TGCGCCAGCAGCCAATCGCGAAGAGGAACAGGGAACACTGAAGCTTTCTTT. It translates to CASSQSRRGTGNTEAFF.

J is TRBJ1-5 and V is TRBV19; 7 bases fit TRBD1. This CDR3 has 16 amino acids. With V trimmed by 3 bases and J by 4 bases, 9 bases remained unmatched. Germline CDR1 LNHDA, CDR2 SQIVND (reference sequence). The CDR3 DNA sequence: TGTGCCAGTAGTATTAACCGGGACAGTAGGAATCAGCCCCAGCATTTT. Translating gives CASSINRDSRNQPQHF.

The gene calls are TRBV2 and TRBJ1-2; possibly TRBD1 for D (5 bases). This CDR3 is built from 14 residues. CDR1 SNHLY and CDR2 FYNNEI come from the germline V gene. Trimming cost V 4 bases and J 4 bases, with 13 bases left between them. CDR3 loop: CASSGPGQSYGYTF. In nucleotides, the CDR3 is TGTGCCAGCAGTGGCCCAGGGCAATCCTATGGCTACACCTTC.

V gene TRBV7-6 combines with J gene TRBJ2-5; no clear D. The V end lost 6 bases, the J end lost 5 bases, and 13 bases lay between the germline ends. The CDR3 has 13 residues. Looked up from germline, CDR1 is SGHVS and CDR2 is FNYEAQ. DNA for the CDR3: TGTGCCAGCAGTTCCTTGTTTTCCGAGACCCAGTACTTC. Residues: CASSSLFSETQYF.